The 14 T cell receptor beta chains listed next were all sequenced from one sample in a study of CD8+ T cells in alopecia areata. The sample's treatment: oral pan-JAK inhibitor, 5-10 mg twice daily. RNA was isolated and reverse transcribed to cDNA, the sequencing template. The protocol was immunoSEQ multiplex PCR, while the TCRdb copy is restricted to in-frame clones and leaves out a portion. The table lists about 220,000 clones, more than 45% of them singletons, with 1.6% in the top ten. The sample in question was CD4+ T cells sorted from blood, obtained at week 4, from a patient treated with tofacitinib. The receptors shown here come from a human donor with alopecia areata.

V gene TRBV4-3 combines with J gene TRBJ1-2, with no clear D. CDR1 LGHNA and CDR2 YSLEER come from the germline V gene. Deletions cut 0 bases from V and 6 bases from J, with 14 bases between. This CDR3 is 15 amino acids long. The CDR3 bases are TGCGCCAGCAGCCAAGATGTGTTGGCGGGTAATGGCTACACCTTC. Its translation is CASSQDVLAGNGYTF.

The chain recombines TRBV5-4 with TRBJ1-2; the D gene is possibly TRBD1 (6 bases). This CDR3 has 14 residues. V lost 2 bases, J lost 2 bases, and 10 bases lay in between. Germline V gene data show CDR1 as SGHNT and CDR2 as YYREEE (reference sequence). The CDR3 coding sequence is TGTGCCAGCAGCTTTAGTCAGGGGAACTATGGCTACACCTTC. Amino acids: CASSFSQGNYGYTF.

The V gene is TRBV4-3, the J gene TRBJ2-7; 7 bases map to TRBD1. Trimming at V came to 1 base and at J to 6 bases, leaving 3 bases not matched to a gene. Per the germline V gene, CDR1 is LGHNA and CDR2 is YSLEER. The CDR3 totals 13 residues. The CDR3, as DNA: TGCGCCAGCAGCCAAGTACAGGGGAGCGAGCAGTACTTC. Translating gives CASSQVQGSEQYF.

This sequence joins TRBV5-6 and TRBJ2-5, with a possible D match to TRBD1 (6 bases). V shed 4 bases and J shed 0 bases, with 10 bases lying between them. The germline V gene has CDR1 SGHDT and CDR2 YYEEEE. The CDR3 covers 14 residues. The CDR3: CASSRGQHQETQYF. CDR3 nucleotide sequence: TGTGCCAGCAGCCGAGGACAGCACCAAGAGACCCAGTACTTC.

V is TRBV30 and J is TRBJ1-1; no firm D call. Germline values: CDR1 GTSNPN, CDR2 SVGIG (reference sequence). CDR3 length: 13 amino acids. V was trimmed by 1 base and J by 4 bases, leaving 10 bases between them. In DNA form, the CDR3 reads TGTGCCTGGAGTGGGCAGTTATCCACTGAAGCTTTCTTT. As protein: CAWSGQLSTEAFF.

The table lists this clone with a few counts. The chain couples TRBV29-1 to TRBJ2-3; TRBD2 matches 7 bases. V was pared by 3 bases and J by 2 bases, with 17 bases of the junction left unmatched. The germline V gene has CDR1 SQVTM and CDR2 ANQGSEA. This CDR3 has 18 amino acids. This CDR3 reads CSVDKAVPGLPNTDTQYF. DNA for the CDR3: TGCAGCGTTGATAAGGCAGTCCCGGGACTACCTAACACAGATACGCAGTATTTT.

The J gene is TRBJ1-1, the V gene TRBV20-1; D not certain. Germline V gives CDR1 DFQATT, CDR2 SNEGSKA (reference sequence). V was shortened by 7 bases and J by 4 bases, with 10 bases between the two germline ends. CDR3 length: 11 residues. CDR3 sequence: CSEKKSTEAFF. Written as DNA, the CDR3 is TGCAGTGAAAAGAAGAGCACTGAAGCTTTCTTT.

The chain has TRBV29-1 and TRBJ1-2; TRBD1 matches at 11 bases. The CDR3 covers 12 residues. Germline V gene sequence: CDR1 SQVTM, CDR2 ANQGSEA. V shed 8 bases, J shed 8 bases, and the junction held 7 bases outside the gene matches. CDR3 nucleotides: TGCAGCTTGGACAGGGGGCCGGGAGGCTACACCTTC. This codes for CSLDRGPGGYTF. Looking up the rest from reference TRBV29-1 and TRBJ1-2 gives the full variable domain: SAVISQKPSRDICQRGTSLTIQCQVDSQVTMMFWYRQQPGQSLTLIATANQGSEATYESGFVIDKFPISRPNLTFSTLTVSNMSPEDSSIYLCSLDRGPGGYTFGSGTRLTVV.

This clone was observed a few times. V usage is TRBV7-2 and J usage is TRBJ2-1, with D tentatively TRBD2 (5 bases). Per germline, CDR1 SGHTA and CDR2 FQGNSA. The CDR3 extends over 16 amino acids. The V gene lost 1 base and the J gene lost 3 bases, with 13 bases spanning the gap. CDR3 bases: TGTGCCAGCAGCTTAGTGGGAAGGAGGAGCTACAATGAGCAGTTCTTC. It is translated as CASSLVGRRSYNEQFF.

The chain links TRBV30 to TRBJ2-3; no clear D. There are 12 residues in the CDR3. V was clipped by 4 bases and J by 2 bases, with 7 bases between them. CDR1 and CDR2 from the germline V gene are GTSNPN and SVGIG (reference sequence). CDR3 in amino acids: CAWISHTDTQYF. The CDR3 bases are TGTGCCTGGATTTCCCACACAGATACGCAGTATTTT.

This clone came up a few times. CDR3: CSGVTRLNTEAFF. CDR3 nucleotide sequence: TGCAGCGGGGTGACAAGATTGAACACTGAAGCTTTCTTT. The chain carries TRBV29-1 and TRBJ1-1; D is unresolved. V was shortened by 7 bases and J by 0 bases, with 12 bases between the two germline ends. The CDR3 totals 13 residues. Germline CDR1 and CDR2: SQVTM and ANQGSEA.

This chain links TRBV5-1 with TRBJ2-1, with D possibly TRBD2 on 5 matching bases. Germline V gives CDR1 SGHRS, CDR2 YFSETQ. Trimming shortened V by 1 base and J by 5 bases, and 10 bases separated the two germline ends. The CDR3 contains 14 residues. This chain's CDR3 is CASSLWGADNEQFF. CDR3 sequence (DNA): TGCGCCAGCAGCTTGTGGGGAGCGGACAATGAGCAGTTCTTC.

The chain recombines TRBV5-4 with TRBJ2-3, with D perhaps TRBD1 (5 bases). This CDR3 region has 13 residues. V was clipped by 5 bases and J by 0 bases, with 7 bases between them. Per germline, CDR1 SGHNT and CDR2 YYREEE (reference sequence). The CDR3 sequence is CASRGRSTDTQYF. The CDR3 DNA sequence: TGTGCCAGCAGGGGGCGGAGCACAGATACGCAGTATTTT.

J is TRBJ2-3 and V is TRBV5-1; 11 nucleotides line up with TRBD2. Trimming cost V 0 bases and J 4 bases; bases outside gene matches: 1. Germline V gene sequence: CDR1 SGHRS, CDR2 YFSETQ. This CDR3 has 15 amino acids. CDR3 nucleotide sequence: TGCGCCAGCAGCTTGGAACTAGCGGGGGCAGATACGCAGTATTTT. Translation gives CASSLELAGADTQYF.